The source of this TCR beta chain is a study of STAT5B mutations in CD4+ large granular lymphocyte leukemia. A remark on this clone: Its antigen remains unknown.

The germline V gene encodes CDR1 SGDLS and CDR2 YYNGEE. The CDR3 totals 18 residues. Deletions cut 4 bases from V and 2 bases from J, with 21 bases between. Sequencing was performed with immunoSEQ multiplex PCR; in TCRdb, only in-frame clones are kept and a portion is missing. The sample carries roughly 32,000 clones, about 71% recorded once. Study conclusions and caveats: Without putative leukemic clones, patient CD4-sorted repertoires remained more clonal than healthy CD4+ repertoires. Compared with healthy controls (2/35), patient top clones favored TRBV06 (8/27).

This receptor was taken from a human donor in good health. Sequencing used CD4+ T cells from blood buffy coats. V is TRBV9 and J is TRBJ2-2; TRBD2 might be the D (5 bases). The CDR3 loop reads CASSLRAPTDGNTGELFF. CDR3 nucleotide sequence: TGTGCCAGCAGCCTGAGGGCCCCTACGGACGGCAACACCGGGGAGCTGTTTTTT.